The T cell receptor beta chain under discussion was sequenced for a study of blood T cell repertoires in COVID-19. Study summary: PBMCs, B-cell-depleted T cells, or T cells provided the cDNA or gDNA that made up the material.

Clinical histories supplied by participants themselves formed the basis of cohort assignment. This CDR3 contains 16 residues. Germline V gives CDR1 SGDLS, CDR2 YYNGEE. J was trimmed by 4 bases and V by 3 bases; bases with no gene match: 10. Only in-frame clones appear in the TCRdb table, and some are missing; sequencing was by immunoSEQ multiplex PCR. The sample lists 190,000 or so clones, approximately 85% occurring once. This clone was counted a few times. This rearrangement joins TRBV9 to TRBJ1-2; 9 bases line up with TRBD1. The TCR sequence derives from a woman younger than 45 who had recovered from COVID-19. Material for sequencing was PBMCs or T cells enriched from blood (not recorded which). The CDR3 region is CASSGSHRGRIYGYTF. The CDR3 DNA reads as TGTGCCAGCAGCGGAAGCCACAGGGGGCGGATCTATGGCTACACCTTC.